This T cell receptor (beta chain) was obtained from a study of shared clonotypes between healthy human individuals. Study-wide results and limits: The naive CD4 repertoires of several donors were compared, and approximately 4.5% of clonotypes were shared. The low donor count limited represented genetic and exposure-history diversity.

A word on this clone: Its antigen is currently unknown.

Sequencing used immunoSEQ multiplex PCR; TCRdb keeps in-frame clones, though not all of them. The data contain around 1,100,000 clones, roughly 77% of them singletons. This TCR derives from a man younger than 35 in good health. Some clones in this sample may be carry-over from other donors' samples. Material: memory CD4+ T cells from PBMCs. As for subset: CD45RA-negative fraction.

The CDR3 loop is CASSSVGATIYF. CDR3 coding DNA: TGTGCCAGCAGCTCCGTTGGGGCCACCATATATTTT. The chain recombines TRBV28 with TRBJ1-3, with D possibly TRBD1 on 5 matching bases. Germline loops: CDR1 MDHEN, CDR2 SYDVKM. V gave up 6 bases and J gave up 9 bases, with 12 bases separating them. There are 12 residues in the CDR3. The whole variable domain, remainder taken from reference TRBV28 and TRBJ1-3, is DVKVTQSSRYLVKRTGEKVFLECVQDMDHENMFWYRQDPGLGLRLIYFSYDVKMKEKGDIPEGYSVSREKKERFSLILESASTNQTSMYLCASSSVGATIYFGEGSWLTVV.